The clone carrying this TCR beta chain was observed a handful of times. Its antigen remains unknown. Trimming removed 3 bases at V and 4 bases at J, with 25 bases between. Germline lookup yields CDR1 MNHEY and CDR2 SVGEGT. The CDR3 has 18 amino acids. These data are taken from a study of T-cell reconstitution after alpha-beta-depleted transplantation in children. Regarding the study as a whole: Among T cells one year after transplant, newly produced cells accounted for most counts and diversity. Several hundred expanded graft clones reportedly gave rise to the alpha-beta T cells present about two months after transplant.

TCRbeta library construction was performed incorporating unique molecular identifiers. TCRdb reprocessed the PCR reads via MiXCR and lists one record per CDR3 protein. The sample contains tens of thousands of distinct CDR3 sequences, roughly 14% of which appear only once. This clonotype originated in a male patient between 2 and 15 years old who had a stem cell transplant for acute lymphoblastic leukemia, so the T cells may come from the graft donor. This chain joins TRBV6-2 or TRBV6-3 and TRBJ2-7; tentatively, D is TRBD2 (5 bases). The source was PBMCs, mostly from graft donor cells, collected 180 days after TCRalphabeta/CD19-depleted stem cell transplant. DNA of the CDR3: TGTGCCAGCAGTTATCCGTCTGGGTTCGTGGAAAGCGGTTACGAGCAGTACTTC. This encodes CASSYPSGFVESGYEQYF.